This entry lists 23 T cell receptor beta chains sequenced from one sample in a study of T cell responses to AZD1222 COVID-19 vaccine (dated by TCRdb to the early 2020s). This specimen's time point label, per the study, means: about 28 days (+/-7) after the second vaccine dose. Receptors were amplified or captured by the immunoSEQ multiplex PCR assay. Imported from immuneACCESS, the table was reduced by TCRdb to in-frame sequences with V and J called. These copies leave out some clones; in studies compared against another copy, an unresolved V gene accounts for under half, and the cause of the remainder is not known. Recorded for this sample are more than 60,000 clones; roughly 84% of them occurred a single time. The top ten clonotypes cover 15% to 20% of the sample. The sample consisted of peripheral blood, taken 28 days after the second AZD1222 dose. The receptors originated from an adult who received the AZD1222 COVID-19 vaccine.

The chain links TRBV6-5 to TRBJ1-5, with 8 nucleotides matching TRBD1. There are 13 residues in the CDR3. Looked up from germline, CDR1 is MNHEY and CDR2 is SVGAGI. The V and J ends lost 8 bases and 2 bases, in that order; junction bases with no gene match: 2. Written as DNA, the CDR3 is TGTGCCAGCGAGGGACAGGGCAATCAGCCCCAGCATTTT. Its translation is CASEGQGNQPQHF.

The V call is TRBV29-1, the J call TRBJ2-5; D might be TRBD2 (6 bases). The length of the CDR3 is 12 residues. Germline V gene sequence: CDR1 SQVTM, CDR2 ANQGSEA. V lost 4 bases and J 5 bases, leaving 11 bases between the germline ends. The CDR3 DNA reads as TGCAGCGTTGGTTCCCTAGCGGAGACCCAGTACTTC. Translation gives CSVGSLAETQYF.

This clone was observed a few times. This chain links TRBV1 with TRBJ2-6. TRBV1 is assigned pseudogene status. This CDR3 is built from 11 residues. The CDR3 protein is CTSSRANVLTF. The CDR3, as DNA: TGCACCAGCAGTCGGGCCAACGTCCTGACTTTC.

The chain uses TRBV30 and TRBJ1-4; a possible D gene is TRBD1 (6 bases). V gave up 4 bases and J gave up 4 bases, with 10 bases separating them. CDR1 is GTSNPN and CDR2 is SVGIG in the germline V gene (reference sequence). This CDR3 has 13 amino acids. The CDR3, as DNA: TGTGCCTGGACTCGGACAGATAATGAAAAACTGTTTTTT. It codes for CAWTRTDNEKLFF.

The CDR3 loop reads CASSRNNSPLHF. The CDR3 coding sequence is TGTGCCAGCAGCAGAAATAATTCACCCCTCCACTTT. This chain links TRBV28 with TRBJ1-6; D is undetermined. The ends were cut back, 6 bases at V and 5 bases at J, with 5 bases in the middle. Per the germline V gene, CDR1 is MDHEN and CDR2 is SYDVKM. The CDR3 consists of 12 residues. Using reference TRBV28 and TRBJ1-6 for the parts outside the CDR3, the full variable domain is DVKVTQSSRYLVKRTGEKVFLECVQDMDHENMFWYRQDPGLGLRLIYFSYDVKMKEKGDIPEGYSVSREKKERFSLILESASTNQTSMYLCASSRNNSPLHFGNGTRLTVT.

This clone occurred a few times. The rearrangement uses TRBV4-1 and TRBJ2-2, with a weak D call TRBD2 (5 bases). CDR3 length: 14 amino acids. Trimming took 4 bases from V and 6 from J, leaving 12 bases between them. Germline values: CDR1 MGHRA, CDR2 YSYEKL. In nucleotides, the CDR3 is TGCGCCAGCAGCCTCCAACTCGGGGCCGGGGAGCTGTTTTTT. Protein: CASSLQLGAGELFF.

CDR3 nucleotide sequence: TGCGCCAGCAGCCTGAAACCGGGACAGGGGACATACAATGAGCAGTTCTTC. Amino acid sequence: CASSLKPGQGTYNEQFF. The gene calls are TRBV4-1 and TRBJ2-1, with TRBD1 matching over 10 bases. Trimming took 4 bases from V and 4 from J; bases not matched to a gene: 10. The CDR3 covers 17 residues. Germline V CDR1 and CDR2: MGHRA, YSYEKL.

This clone has just one count. This chain links TRBV29-1 with TRBJ2-7, with TRBD1 identical over 7 bases. Germline CDR1 reads SQVTM; CDR2 reads ANQGSEA. CDR3 length equals 13 residues. The V and J ends lost 5 bases and 5 bases, in that order; junction bases with no gene match: 9. The CDR3 sequence is CSVRKGGIHEQYF. CDR3 DNA: TGCAGCGTTAGGAAAGGGGGCATCCACGAGCAGTACTTC.

The V call is TRBV15, the J call TRBJ2-1, with TRBD2 matching 7 bases. Trimming at V came to 5 bases and at J to 5 bases, leaving 9 bases not matched to a gene. CDR1 and CDR2 from the germline V gene are LNHNV and YYDKDF (reference sequence). The CDR3 runs 15 residues. The CDR3 nucleotides read TGTGCCACCAGCCCGTTGCAGCGGGGCCACAATGAGCAGTTCTTC. Translating it yields CATSPLQRGHNEQFF.

This rearrangement joins TRBV7-9 to TRBJ1-2, with TRBD1 as a possible D gene (6 bases). The germline CDR1 and CDR2 sequences are SEHNR and FQNEAQ (reference sequence). The CDR3 is 14 amino acids. The V and J ends lost 3 bases and 6 bases respectively, with 14 bases between them. The CDR3 bases are TGTGCCAGCAGCTTGGGGGGGCCTAGAGATGGCTACACCTTC. This gives the protein CASSLGGPRDGYTF.

This sequence joins TRBV29-1 and TRBJ2-1; no clear D. This CDR3 is 13 amino acids long. Germline values: CDR1 SQVTM, CDR2 ANQGSEA. V was cut by 6 bases and J by 2 bases, with 11 bases left in between. CDR3 in amino acids: CSVGRWAYNEQFF. CDR3 DNA sequence: TGCAGCGTGGGCCGGTGGGCCTACAATGAGCAGTTCTTC.

The V gene is TRBV11-2, the J gene TRBJ1-1; D remains unclear. CDR1 is SGHAT, CDR2 FQNNGV, per germline. V was shortened by 5 bases and J by 1 base, with 8 bases between the two germline ends. The CDR3 length is 13 residues. CDR3 in amino acids: CASSPSPNTEAFF. Written as DNA, the CDR3 is TGTGCCAGCAGCCCCTCTCCGAACACTGAAGCTTTCTTT. Full variable domain (missing parts from reference TRBV11-2 and TRBJ1-1): EAGVAQSPRYKIIEKRQSVAFWCNPISGHATLYWYQQILGQGPKLLIQFQNNGVVDDSQLPKDRFSAERLKGVDSTLKIQPAKLEDSAVYLCASSPSPNTEAFFGQGTRLTVV.

The V gene is TRBV19, the J gene TRBJ2-7, with no clear D. Germline V CDR1 and CDR2: LNHDA, SQIVND (reference sequence). V was shortened by 5 bases and J by 1 base, with 3 bases between the two germline ends. The CDR3 runs 11 residues. CDR3 sequence: CASSGSYEQYF. CDR3 nucleotides: TGTGCCAGTAGTGGATCCTACGAGCAGTACTTC.

The genes are TRBV7-3 and TRBJ2-3, with no clear D. This CDR3 comprises 14 residues. The germline V gene encodes CDR1 SGHTA and CDR2 FQGTGA. V was cut by 1 base and J by 2 bases, with 7 bases left in between. The chain's CDR3 is CASSLNQITDTQYF. DNA of the CDR3: TGTGCCAGCAGCTTAAACCAGATCACAGATACGCAGTATTTT.

V gene TRBV11-2 combines with J gene TRBJ1-4; maybe TRBD1 (5 bases). CDR3 length: 15 residues. Trimming left V 0 bases short and J 5 bases short, with 10 bases between. Germline lookup yields CDR1 SGHAT and CDR2 FQNNGV. The CDR3 loop reads CASSLDRGGNEKLFF. As DNA, the CDR3 is TGTGCCAGCAGCTTAGACCGGGGGGGAAATGAAAAACTGTTTTTT. Full variable domain (rest looked up from reference TRBV11-2 and TRBJ1-4): EAGVAQSPRYKIIEKRQSVAFWCNPISGHATLYWYQQILGQGPKLLIQFQNNGVVDDSQLPKDRFSAERLKGVDSTLKIQPAKLEDSAVYLCASSLDRGGNEKLFFGSGTQLSVL.

The rearrangement joins TRBV27 to TRBJ2-5; D is possibly TRBD1 (6 bases). CDR1 is MNHEY and CDR2 is SMNVEV in the germline V gene (reference sequence). The V end lost 2 bases, the J end lost 5 bases, and 15 bases lay between the germline ends. The CDR3 is made up of 15 amino acids. In nucleotides, the CDR3 is TGTGCCAGCAGTTTAACCAGGGGCTTCGGCGAGACCCAGTACTTC. This encodes CASSLTRGFGETQYF.

The V and J genes are TRBV6-5 and TRBJ1-6, with D unclear. In germline, CDR1 is MNHEY, CDR2 SVGAGI. Trimming took 4 bases from V and 9 from J, leaving 10 bases between them. There are 13 residues in the CDR3. This chain's CDR3 is CASSFGVGSPLHF. The CDR3 DNA reads as TGTGCCAGCAGTTTCGGGGTAGGTTCACCCCTCCACTTT.

The V call is TRBV6-2 or TRBV6-3, the J call TRBJ1-6, with 7 nucleotides matching TRBD1. Germline V gene data show CDR1 as MNHEY and CDR2 as SVGEGT. The CDR3 length is 19 residues. After removal of 2 bases from V and 0 bases from J, the junction contained 10 bases not matched to a gene. CDR3 amino acids: CASSYEPGQMSSYNSPLHF. As DNA, the CDR3 is TGTGCCAGCAGTTACGAACCGGGACAGATGAGCTCCTATAATTCACCCCTCCACTTT.

The sample holds one count of this clone. The gene calls are TRBV29-1 and TRBJ1-2, with a tentative D call TRBD1 (5 bases). The CDR3 has 12 amino acids. V lost 3 bases to trimming and J lost 0 bases, with 5 bases between them. Germline CDR1 SQVTM, CDR2 ANQGSEA. The CDR3: CSVDRANYGYTF. The CDR3 DNA follows: TGCAGCGTTGACAGGGCTAACTATGGCTACACCTTC. The complete variable domain, with remaining parts taken from reference TRBV29-1 and TRBJ1-2, reads SAVISQKPSRDICQRGTSLTIQCQVDSQVTMMFWYRQQPGQSLTLIATANQGSEATYESGFVIDKFPISRPNLTFSTLTVSNMSPEDSSIYLCSVDRANYGYTFGSGTRLTVV.

V gene TRBV19 combines with J gene TRBJ2-3; D possibly uses TRBD1 or TRBD2 (6 bases each). Trimming left V 9 bases short and J 2 bases short, with 12 bases between. CDR1 is LNHDA, CDR2 SQIVND, per germline (reference sequence). The CDR3 runs 13 residues. CDR3 sequence: CASRGGPTDTQYF. The CDR3 DNA is TGTGCCAGCCGAGGGGGGCCCACAGATACGCAGTATTTT.

This rearrangement joins TRBV2 to TRBJ2-5; TRBD1 or TRBD2 may be the D gene (5 bases each). From germline, CDR1 is SNHLY and CDR2 FYNNEI. CDR3 length: 14 amino acids. Between the trimmed V and J ends, which lost 6 bases and 9 bases, there was a span of 20 bases. This chain's CDR3 is CASREDSRSTAQYF. CDR3 bases: TGTGCCAGCAGGGAGGACTCCCGCTCGACAGCCCAGTACTTC.

The V gene is TRBV5-1, the J gene TRBJ1-2; 10 bases fit TRBD1. CDR1 is SGHRS, CDR2 YFSETQ, per germline. This CDR3 is built from 16 residues. V trimming: 3 bases; J trimming: 7 bases; junction bases outside the gene matches: 12. CDR3 in amino acids: CASSWNRDRGSGGYTF. In DNA form, the CDR3 reads TGCGCCAGCAGCTGGAACCGGGACAGGGGATCGGGTGGCTACACCTTC.

CDR3 sequence: CAISADRAKNTEAFF. The CDR3 DNA follows: TGTGCCATCAGTGCGGACAGGGCGAAGAACACTGAAGCTTTCTTT. This chain uses TRBV10-3 with TRBJ1-1; 8 nucleotides agree with TRBD1. V shed 4 bases, J shed 1 base, and the junction held 5 bases outside the gene matches. The germline V gene encodes CDR1 ENHRY and CDR2 SYGVKD. The CDR3 extends over 15 amino acids.